This T cell receptor beta chain was recorded in a study of cytomegalovirus exposure and HLA in healthy donors. V dropped 4 bases and J dropped 0 bases, with 16 bases sitting between them. This CDR3 is built from 16 residues. Germline assignment: CDR1 KGHSY and CDR2 FQNENV. This clone occurred a few times. Amplification used 60 Vbeta primers and 13 Jbeta primers. The assay was immunoSEQ multiplex PCR, and TCRdb's table has in-frame clones only and misses some. The repertoire holds roughly 83,000 clones, with about 69% as singletons. The clonotype comes from a man aged 60-69 years in good health and CMV-seronegative. Sequencing was performed on PBMCs. This rearrangement joins TRBV16 to TRBJ2-7; D perhaps matches TRBD2 (5 bases). CDR3 in DNA: TGTGCCAGCAGCCGGACGGGGTTGGGCAGCTCCTACGAGCAGTACTTC. It encodes CASSRTGLGSSYEQYF. Complete variable domain (other parts from reference TRBV16 and TRBJ2-7): GEEVAQTPKHLVRGEGQKAKLYCAPIKGHSYVFWYQQVLKNEFKFLISFQNENVFDETGMPKERFSAKCLPNSPCSLEIQATKLEDSAVYFCASSRTGLGSSYEQYFGPGTRLTVT.